The 26 T cell receptor beta chains below come from one sample, sequenced in a study of glioma-infiltrating T cells. TCR alpha and beta CDR3 regions were amplified from RNA using iRepertoire nested multiplex PCR. One entry per CDR3 protein results from TCRdb running MiXCR on the multiplex PCR reads. The sample lists approximately 45,000 distinct CDR3 sequences, 20% to 25% occurring once. Material for sequencing was glioma tissue, nonneoplastic brain tissue, or PBMCs (not recorded which). These receptors were obtained from a human donor with low-grade glioma or glioblastoma, undergoing nonglioma brain surgery, or in good health (not recorded which).

This clonotype was detected many times. The V call is TRBV6-6, the J call TRBJ2-1, with D perhaps given as TRBD1 or TRBD2 (5 bases each). Between the trimmed V and J ends, which lost 2 bases and 5 bases, there was a span of 7 bases. The V gene's germline CDR1 is MNHNY and CDR2 SVGAGI (reference sequence). The CDR3 runs to 13 residues. Here the CDR3 reads CASSYGGDNEQFF. The CDR3 nucleotides are TGTGCCAGCAGTTACGGGGGTGACAATGAGCAGTTCTTC.

This clonotype was seen ten or more times. The V and J genes are TRBV2 and TRBJ2-3; TRBD2 agrees at 7 bases. The CDR3 loop spans 15 amino acids. Germline values: CDR1 SNHLY, CDR2 FYNNEI. The J segment lost 3 bases and the V segment lost 5 bases, leaving 8 bases of the junction unmatched. The CDR3 DNA sequence: TGTGCCAGCAGTCGACCCGTGGGGGGGACAGATACGCAGTATTTT. Translation gives CASSRPVGGTDTQYF.

In the case of this clonotype: Mismatch with germline at one junction end may stem from a read error. The chain carries TRBV28 and TRBJ2-7; 8 bases fit TRBD1. The CDR3 is 17 amino acids. CDR1 and CDR2 from the germline V gene are MDHEN and SYDVKM. The DNA for the CDR3 is TGTGCCAGCAGTTTACCTCCCGGGACAGGAGGGGGCTACGAGCGGTACTTC. Translated: CASSLPPGTGGGYERYF.

This clonotype was counted only a few times. The chain carries TRBV12-3 or TRBV12-4 and TRBJ2-7, with D possibly TRBD1 on 8 matching bases. V gave up 6 bases and J gave up 6 bases, with 15 bases separating them. This CDR3 is built from 13 residues. CDR3 loop: CASRPTGGGEQYF. DNA for the CDR3: TGTGCCAGCAGGCCTACAGGGGGGGGCGAGCAGTACTTC.

This clonotype came up many times. V usage is TRBV20-1 and J usage is TRBJ2-3; 9 nucleotides agree with TRBD2. This CDR3 region has 15 residues. V was pared by 1 base and J by 4 bases, with 6 bases of the junction left unmatched. In germline, CDR1 is DFQATT, CDR2 SNEGSKA (reference sequence). The CDR3 loop is CSARVAGGQADTQYF. Here the CDR3 DNA reads TGCAGTGCTAGAGTCGCGGGGGGGCAGGCAGATACGCAGTATTTT.

Concerning this clonotype itself: This may come from a read error, since a much larger clone is one base off. The rearrangement links TRBV5-1 to TRBJ2-1; TRBD2 agrees at 13 bases. The V gene's germline CDR1 is SGHRS and CDR2 YFSETQ. This CDR3 comprises 15 residues. CDR3 sequence (DNA): TGCGCCAGCAGCTGGACTAGCGGGAGTGGCAATAAGCAGTTCTTC. Amino acids: CASSWTSGSGNKQFF.

At least ten counts were recorded for this clonotype. V usage is TRBV7-9 and J usage is TRBJ1-4; D ambiguous. V lost 5 bases and J lost 0, with 13 bases in between. Germline CDR1 reads SEHNR; CDR2 reads FQNEAQ (reference sequence). This CDR3 contains 16 residues. CDR3 coding DNA: TGTGCCAGCAGCCCCCGCTGGGATGCAACTAATGAAAAACTGTTTTTT. It is translated as CASSPRWDATNEKLFF.

The rearrangement joins TRBV27 to TRBJ2-7; the D gene is possibly TRBD1 (6 bases). Germline V gene data show CDR1 as MNHEY and CDR2 as SMNVEV (reference sequence). This CDR3 comprises 13 residues. The CDR3 reads CVSSLAGEGHQYF. In DNA, the CDR3 is TGTGTTAGCAGTTTGGCAGGAGAGGGACATCAGTACTTC.

Ten or more counts support this clonotype. The genes are TRBV10-3 and TRBJ2-7, with D uncertain. The V gene lost 10 bases and the J gene lost 6 bases, with 7 bases spanning the gap. In germline, CDR1 is ENHRY, CDR2 SYGVKD. The CDR3 consists of 9 residues. The CDR3 spells CATRCEQYV. The CDR3 DNA is TGTGCCACCAGGTGCGAGCAGTACGTC.

Comment on this clonotype: One end of the junction fails to match germline, which may point to a read error. J is TRBJ2-7 and V is TRBV6-5; 15 bases agree with TRBD2. This CDR3 spans 15 amino acids. CDR1 is MNHEY and CDR2 is SVGAGI in the germline V gene. DNA of the CDR3: TGTGCCATCAGAGAGCCGGGACTAGCGGGGGGCGAGCAGTGCTTC. It encodes CAIREPGLAGGEQCF.

This clonotype was seen more than once but under ten times. The chain has TRBV7-9 and TRBJ2-6, with D perhaps TRBD1 (5 bases). The V and J ends lost 2 bases and 2 bases respectively, with 13 bases between them. CDR1 SEHNR and CDR2 FQNEAQ come from the germline V gene (reference sequence). The CDR3 has 17 residues. CDR3 region: CASSLNWGPPGANVLTF. CDR3 coding DNA: TGTGCCAGCAGCTTAAATTGGGGCCCTCCTGGGGCCAACGTCCTGACTTTC.

Details on this clonotype: A much more abundant neighbour one base away suggests this may be a read error. This chain connects TRBV5-1 to TRBJ2-5, with 10 nucleotides matching TRBD2. The CDR3 loop spans 15 amino acids. CDR1 is SGHRS, CDR2 YFSETQ, per germline. The CDR3 here is CASSKRGGLGETEYF. The CDR3 DNA reads TGCGCCAGCAGTAAGCGGGGGGGCCTGGGGGAGACCGAGTACTTC.

The chain couples TRBV20-1 to TRBJ2-1; 7 bases align to TRBD2. This CDR3 has 13 amino acids. The ends lost 7 bases at V and 5 bases at J; junction bases unmatched: 8. Germline V gives CDR1 DFQATT, CDR2 SNEGSKA (reference sequence). CDR3 in amino acids: CSVLGDYHNEQFF. CDR3 DNA sequence: TGCAGTGTCCTAGGGGACTACCACAATGAGCAGTTCTTC.

A note on this clonotype: A read error may produce the germline difference seen at one junction end. This rearrangement joins TRBV30 to TRBJ2-3; 8 nucleotides line up with TRBD1. The germline CDR1 and CDR2 sequences are GTSNPN and SVGIG (reference sequence). The CDR3 sequence is 15 residues long. The CDR3 coding sequence is TGTGCCTGGAGTGACGGGACAGGTTATACAGATACGCGGTATTTT. Encoded protein: CAWSDGTGYTDTRYF. The whole variable domain, filled in from reference TRBV30 and TRBJ2-3, reads SQTIHQWPATLVQPVGSPLSLECTVEGTSNPNLYWYRQAAGRGLQLLFYSVGIGQISSEVPQNLSASRPQDRQFILSSKKLLLSDSGFYLCAWSDGTGYTDTRYFGPGTRLTVL.

In its sample, this clonotype was seen many times. This chain uses TRBV27 with TRBJ2-3, with D possibly being TRBD1 or TRBD2 (5 bases each). Trimming left V 0 bases short and J 4 bases short, with 14 bases between. CDR1 is MNHEY and CDR2 is SMNVEV in the germline V gene (reference sequence). The CDR3 contains 16 residues. This chain's CDR3 is CASSLSGTVRPDTQYF. CDR3 sequence (DNA): TGTGCCAGCAGTTTATCGGGGACGGTTAGGCCAGATACGCAGTATTTT.

On this clonotype itself: The junction shows a germline mismatch at one end, possibly a read error. The chain has TRBV28 and TRBJ2-3; D perhaps matches TRBD1 (6 bases). Germline V lookup: CDR1 MDHEN, CDR2 SYDVKM. This CDR3 has 14 amino acids. CDR3 residues: CARRSGTQGSPPSF. CDR3 nucleotides: TGTGCCCGCCGTTCAGGCACCCAGGGGTCTCCGCCGTCTTTT. The variable domain in full, completed from reference TRBV28 and TRBJ2-3, reads DVKVTQSSRYLVKRTGEKVFLECVQDMDHENMFWYRQDPGLGLRLIYFSYDVKMKEKGDIPEGYSVSREKKERFSLILESASTNQTSMYLCARRSGTQGSPPSFGPGTRLTVL.

This clonotype was observed many times. CDR3 sequence (DNA): TGTGCCAGCTCACCACTAGCGGGAGATTACGAGCAGTACTTC. Translating it yields CASSPLAGDYEQYF. This chain joins TRBV18 and TRBJ2-7; 9 bases match TRBD2. The germline CDR1 and CDR2 sequences are KGHSH and LQKENI. The length of the CDR3 is 14 residues. Trimming removed 1 base from V and 4 bases from J; junction bases left unmatched: 2.

This clonotype was recorded a few times. The rearrangement uses TRBV7-3 and TRBJ2-3, with D perhaps matching TRBD1 (5 bases). V lost 5 bases to trimming and J lost 6 bases, with 9 bases between them. From germline, CDR1 is SGHTA and CDR2 FQGTGA. This CDR3 has 12 residues. The CDR3 coding sequence is TGTGCCAGCAGCCAAGGGGCGGATACGCAGTATTTT. It translates to CASSQGADTQYF.

In this sample, this clonotype turned up many times. The chain carries TRBV4-1 and TRBJ2-1, with D possibly being TRBD1 (6 bases). Germline V gene lookup returns CDR1 MGHRA and CDR2 YSYEKL. The CDR3 has 14 residues. V lost 4 bases to trimming and J lost 1 base, with 8 bases between them. In DNA, the CDR3 is TGCGCCAGCAGCCCCGGACAGTCCTACAATGAGCAGTTCTTC. It codes for CASSPGQSYNEQFF.

In this sample, this clonotype turned up many times. The rearrangement joins TRBV4-1 to TRBJ2-5; D unclear. CDR3 length equals 15 residues. The V end lost 1 base, the J end lost 1 base, and 10 bases lay between the germline ends. In germline, CDR1 is MGHRA, CDR2 YSYEKL. The DNA of the CDR3 is TGCGCCAGCAGCCAAGTGGAGAAGATCCAAGAGACCCAGTACTTC. Its translation: CASSQVEKIQETQYF.

This clonotype was seen at least ten times. The chain has TRBV7-3 and TRBJ1-1, with D uncertain. Germline V CDR1 and CDR2: SGHTA, FQGTGA. Between the trimmed V and J ends, which lost 5 bases and 3 bases, there was a span of 10 bases. This CDR3 has 13 residues. The CDR3 sequence: CASSPTPYTEAFF. The CDR3 nucleotides read TGTGCCAGCAGCCCGACGCCTTACACTGAAGCTTTCTTT.

The chain combines TRBV29-1 with TRBJ1-1; 7 positions match TRBD1. Germline V gene sequence: CDR1 SQVTM, CDR2 ANQGSEA. V was pared by 7 bases and J by 1 base, with 6 bases of the junction left unmatched. The CDR3 runs to 13 residues. CDR3 in DNA: TGCAGCGCCGACACAGGGGAGAACACTGAAGCTTTCTTT. This codes for CSADTGENTEAFF.

The chain has TRBV2 and TRBJ2-5, with D possibly TRBD2 on 6 matching bases. The CDR3 is 14 amino acids. Germline-derived CDR1 and CDR2 are SNHLY and FYNNEI. V was clipped by 8 bases and J by 5 bases, with 18 bases between them. The CDR3 nucleotides are TGTGCCAGCCACGCAATGGGGGAGGTGGAGACCCAGTACTTC. This sequence encodes CASHAMGEVETQYF.

The chain is built from TRBV12-3 or TRBV12-4 and TRBJ1-1; D not certain. V was shortened by 1 base and J by 1 base, with 10 bases between the two germline ends. The CDR3 covers 15 residues. CDR3 coding DNA: TGTGCCAGCAGTTTAGAGTATTGGGGGAACACTGAAGCTTTCTTT. This codes for CASSLEYWGNTEAFF.

A few counts support this clonotype. V is TRBV13 and J is TRBJ2-6; either TRBD1 or TRBD2 may supply D (5 bases each). Germline V gene lookup returns CDR1 PRHDT and CDR2 FYEKMQ (reference sequence). There are 15 residues in the CDR3. V was trimmed by 5 bases and J by 4 bases, leaving 12 bases between them. CDR3 sequence: CASSAQGAGANVLTF. CDR3 nucleotides: TGTGCCAGCAGCGCCCAGGGAGCAGGGGCCAACGTCCTGACTTTC.

This clonotype was observed many times. The genes are TRBV24-1 and TRBJ2-2, with D perhaps assigned TRBD1 or TRBD2 (6 bases each). The CDR3 loop spans 15 amino acids. V was shortened by 7 bases and J by 5 bases, with 16 bases between the two germline ends. CDR1 is KGHDR and CDR2 is SFDVKD in the germline V gene. The CDR3, as DNA: TGTGCCACCAGCCTCGGGGGCGCGGGGACCGGGGAGCTGTTTTTT. Its translation: CATSLGGAGTGELFF.